The rows below give T cell receptor beta chains drawn from one sample of a study of blood T cell repertoires in COVID-19. The data were produced by immunoSEQ multiplex PCR, yet TCRdb's version contains in-frame clones alone and is incomplete. The sample lists 250,000 to 350,000 clones; around 87% were seen once. Sequenced input: peripheral blood. All receptors come from a man between 18 and 35 years old with active or convalescent COVID-19. CDR3s include the opening cysteine and the closing phenylalanine or tryptophan. D genes are given only for firm matches. The listing skips clone size in some rows; elsewhere it reads once, few, many or a size class.

CDR3 DNA	CDR3 protein	clone size	J gene	V gene	D gene
TGTGCCAGCATACCTTGGGGACAGGGTATGTACGAGCAGTACTTC	CASIPWGQGMYEQYF	-	TRBJ2-7	TRBV28	TRBD1
TGTGCCAGCAGCCTACAGGGGGCGCTTAGTCAGCCCCAGCATTTT	CASSLQGALSQPQHF	few	TRBJ1-5	TRBV7-2	TRBD1
TGTGCCAGCAGCCTAGCTTCGACTGTTTACAATGAGCAGTTCTTC	CASSLASTVYNEQFF	-	TRBJ2-1	TRBV6-5	-
TGCGCCAGCAGCCATCCCCCCGGCGGGGTAGAGTGGGATACGCAGTATTTT	CASSHPPGGVEWDTQYF	once	TRBJ2-3	TRBV4-1	-
TGCAGCGTTGAAGTCCCGACATCCGGGGCCAACGTCCTGACTTTC	CSVEVPTSGANVLTF	-	TRBJ2-6	TRBV29-1	-
TGTGCCAGTAGTACTCCGGGACTAGTCTACGAGCAGTACTTC	CASSTPGLVYEQYF	-	TRBJ2-7	TRBV19	TRBD2
TGTGCCAGCAGTTTAGCCTCCGGGACAGAAAATTCACCCCTCCACTTT	CASSLASGTENSPLHF	few	TRBJ1-6	TRBV27	TRBD1
TGTGCCAGCAGCTTAGATAGATTGAGGGGGCGAAACTATGGCTACACCTTC	CASSLDRLRGRNYGYTF	-	TRBJ1-2	TRBV13	TRBD1
TGTGCCAGCATGACAGGGATGAACACCGGGGAGCTGTTTTTT	CASMTGMNTGELFF	-	TRBJ2-2	TRBV2	TRBD1
TGTGCCAGCAGCGAACCTGAGGACTATGGCTACACCTTC	CASSEPEDYGYTF	few	TRBJ1-2	TRBV12-3/TRBV12-4	-
TGTGCCAGCAGCGTAGTCGATAGCGGGAGAATGGGCCATGAGCAGTTCTTC	CASSVVDSGRMGHEQFF	-	TRBJ2-1	TRBV9	TRBD2
TGTGCCAGCAGCCCTGGACAGAGCTATGGCTACACCTTC	CASSPGQSYGYTF	-	TRBJ1-2	TRBV2	-
TGTGCCAGCAGTTTCCAGGGGGGTGGCTACACCTTC	CASSFQGGGYTF	-	TRBJ1-2	TRBV12-3/TRBV12-4	TRBD1
TGTGCCAGCAGTTTACTAGCGGGGGGCTTTCGGGAGACCCAGTACTTC	CASSLLAGGFRETQYF	-	TRBJ2-5	TRBV6-5	TRBD2
TGTGCCAGCAGCAAAGGGCGGGGGCTCGATGGCTACACCTTC	CASSKGRGLDGYTF	-	TRBJ1-2	TRBV6-5	-
TGTGCCAGCTCACCGGCAGAGGGAAACGAGCAGTACTTC	CASSPAEGNEQYF	-	TRBJ2-7	TRBV18	-
TGTGCCAGCAGCTTAGGGTGGGAGAAAGCTTTCTTT	CASSLGWEKAFF	-	TRBJ1-1	TRBV7-8	-
TGTGCCAGCAGCTTAGGGCTAGCGGCCCCCTACGAGCAGTACTTC	CASSLGLAAPYEQYF	-	TRBJ2-7	TRBV7-8	TRBD2
TGTGCCAGCAGTTTGGGGCGCGGGGTCTCCTACGAGCAGTACTTC	CASSLGRGVSYEQYF	-	TRBJ2-7	TRBV27	-
TGCGCCAGCAGCCGAGTGACAGGGGGCGTAAGTGGGGCCAACGTCCTGACTTTC	CASSRVTGGVSGANVLTF	few	TRBJ2-6	TRBV4-1	TRBD1
TGTGCCTCTCGGATGGGACAGGGAGGGCTAAACACTGAAGCTTTCTTT	CASRMGQGGLNTEAFF	once	TRBJ1-1	TRBV10-3	TRBD1
TGTGCCAGCAGCAAAGTCGGGGAACAGCTGAACACTGAAGCTTTCTTT	CASSKVGEQLNTEAFF	-	TRBJ1-1	TRBV21-1	-
TGTGCCAGCAGCTTAGAGGGACTAGCGGGCACAGATACGCAGTATTTT	CASSLEGLAGTDTQYF	-	TRBJ2-3	TRBV7-9	TRBD2
TGTGCCAGCAGGGTGTCCACAGGGATTCGAGCCTACGAGCAGTACTTC	CASRVSTGIRAYEQYF	-	TRBJ2-7	TRBV28	-
TGCGCCAGCAGCCTACGAGGGGGGGGAAAGACTGAAGCTTTCTTT	CASSLRGGGKTEAFF	-	TRBJ1-1	TRBV4-3	-
TGTGCTAGTGTACAATGGGGGGGCACCGGCTCCGAAGCTTTCTTT	CASVQWGGTGSEAFF	-	TRBJ1-1	TRBV12-5	-
TGTGCCAGCAGCGAACCGGGACAGGGGTTCGAGCAGTACTTC	CASSEPGQGFEQYF	-	TRBJ2-7	TRBV3-1/TRBV3-2	TRBD1
TGTGCCAGCAGTTACGGGACAACCCCCTACGAGCAGTACTTC	CASSYGTTPYEQYF	-	TRBJ2-7	TRBV6-5	-
TGTGCCAGCAGCCTTTGGTCGGGACAGGGGGCAGGTAGCGGGAGGTTCAATGAGCAGTTCTTC	CASSLWSGQGAGSGRFNEQFF	-	TRBJ2-1	TRBV28	TRBD1
TGCGCCAGCAGTGATGGGCCCACCTCGGACTTC	CASSDGPTSDF	-	TRBJ2-7	TRBV10-2	-
TGTGCCAGCAGCTTGGGGTTAGCGGGCACAGATACGCAGTATTTT	CASSLGLAGTDTQYF	-	TRBJ2-3	TRBV7-9	-
TGTGCCAGTAGTCCTCGACAGGGAAAAAATCGGGACACTGAAGCTTTCTTT	CASSPRQGKNRDTEAFF	-	TRBJ1-1	TRBV19	TRBD1
TGCGCCAGCAGCCCGGGACAGCCGAGAAGGAGCACAGATACGCAGTATTTT	CASSPGQPRRSTDTQYF	-	TRBJ2-3	TRBV5-1	TRBD1
TGTGCCAGCTCACCGGGCTTAAATCAGCCCCAGCATTTT	CASSPGLNQPQHF	-	TRBJ1-5	TRBV18	-
TGTGCCACCACACAGCAGGGGGGAACATACTATGGCTACACCTTC	CATTQQGGTYYGYTF	-	TRBJ1-2	TRBV28	TRBD1
TGTGCCAGCAGCGTCGGGAACGTCTACAATGAGCAGTTCTTC	CASSVGNVYNEQFF	-	TRBJ2-1	TRBV9	-
TGTGCCAGCAGACTACATCGGAGGGACTACAATGAGCAGTTCTTC	CASRLHRRDYNEQFF	-	TRBJ2-1	TRBV11-2	-
TGTGCCAGCAGCCCCCGGGAGAGGAATGAAAAACTGTTTTTT	CASSPRERNEKLFF	-	TRBJ1-4	TRBV7-2	-
TGCGCCAGCAGCTTTGGAAGACTAGCGGGGTCAGATACGCAGTATTTT	CASSFGRLAGSDTQYF	-	TRBJ2-3	TRBV5-1	TRBD2
TGTGCCAGCAGTCCGCGGGGCAGGGGCAATCAGCCCCAGCATTTT	CASSPRGRGNQPQHF	-	TRBJ1-5	TRBV7-9	-
TGTGCCAGCAGCTTAAGTCCGACAGGGGGCGAAGAGACCCAGTACTTC	CASSLSPTGGEETQYF	-	TRBJ2-5	TRBV7-7	TRBD1
TGTGCCAGCAGCATCTCGCCGGGACAAAGGGTTTACACCTTC	CASSISPGQRVYTF	-	TRBJ1-2	TRBV7-2	-
TGTGCCAGCAGTAAGTGGATGACGGGGGATAACAATGAGCAGTTCTTC	CASSKWMTGDNNEQFF	-	TRBJ2-1	TRBV7-8	-
TGTGCCAGCAGCCGAAGGGGGCGGGATGAAAAACTGTTTTTT	CASSRRGRDEKLFF	-	TRBJ1-4	TRBV11-2	TRBD1
TGTGCCAGTAGTATACGGGAATCACCCCTCCACTTT	CASSIRESPLHF	-	TRBJ1-6	TRBV19	-
TGTGCCAGCAGCTCCCCAGCGGGCTTAGCCGGGGAGCTGTTTTTT	CASSSPAGLAGELFF	-	TRBJ2-2	TRBV14	-
TGTGCCAGCAGCCAGGGTCCCGGTGGCTACACCTTC	CASSQGPGGYTF	few	TRBJ1-2	TRBV27	-
TGTGCCATCAGTGGAAGCAGCAATCAGCCCCAGCATTTT	CAISGSSNQPQHF	-	TRBJ1-5	TRBV10-3	-
TGTGCCAGCAGCCAACAGGCCTTAGGTGGCTACACCTTC	CASSQQALGGYTF	-	TRBJ1-2	TRBV14	-